These 12 T cell receptor beta chains were all obtained from the same sample, sequenced in a study of blood T cell repertoires in COVID-19. TCRdb's table, derived via immunoSEQ multiplex PCR, lists solely in-frame clones and lacks some. The sample holds 200,000 to 250,000 clones; around 87% are singletons and the top ten take more than 8.5%. The sequenced sample was peripheral blood. These receptors were obtained from a woman between 50 and 59 years old with COVID-19, enrolled during active disease.

With respect to this clone: The sample carries other DNA sequences with the same CDR3. The chain has TRBV19 and TRBJ1-5, with 7 bases lining up with TRBD1. The CDR3 loop spans 14 amino acids. Germline V gene sequence: CDR1 LNHDA, CDR2 SQIVND (reference sequence). The V segment lost 3 bases and the J segment 4 bases; nucleotides outside the gene matches: 3. CDR3 bases: TGTGCCAGTAGTATCGGGACAGCAAATCAGCCCCAGCATTTT. Its translation is CASSIGTANQPQHF.

In this sample, this clone turned up a few times. The chain uses TRBV6-2 or TRBV6-3 and TRBJ1-2, with TRBD1 matching over 7 bases. Germline V gives CDR1 MNHEY, CDR2 SVGEGT. J lost 12 bases, V lost 0 bases, and 7 bases had no gene match. The CDR3 sequence is 13 residues long. CDR3 protein: CASSYSVPGQNTF. For the CDR3, the DNA is TGTGCCAGCAGTTACTCGGTACCGGGACAGAACACCTTC.

This chain joins TRBV19 and TRBJ2-6; weak D call: TRBD1 (5 bases). V dropped 9 bases and J dropped 2 bases, with 20 bases sitting between them. Germline CDR1 is LNHDA and CDR2 is SQIVND (reference sequence). This CDR3 is built from 17 residues. CDR3 nucleotides: TGTGCCAGCAAAATAGGCGCAGGGCTTACTGGGGCCAACGTCCTGACTTTC. Translated, it gives CASKIGAGLTGANVLTF. The variable domain in full, completed from reference TRBV19 and TRBJ2-6, reads DGGITQSPKYLFRKEGQNVTLSCEQNLNHDAMYWYRQDPGQGLRLIYYSQIVNDFQKGDIAEGYSVSREKKESFPLTVTSAQKNPTAFYLCASKIGAGLTGANVLTFGAGSRLTVL.

This clone was picked up one time. CDR3 loop: CATSSPRGVLRGEKLFF. In DNA form, the CDR3 reads TGTGCCACCAGCTCACCCAGGGGGGTGCTGAGGGGCGAAAAACTGTTTTTT. V gene TRBV15 combines with J gene TRBJ1-4, with 7 nucleotides matching TRBD1. Trimming took 5 bases from V and 8 from J; bases not matched to a gene: 17. Per germline, CDR1 LNHNV and CDR2 YYDKDF (reference sequence). The CDR3 covers 17 residues.

The gene calls are TRBV7-6 and TRBJ2-3; 7 positions agree with TRBD2. The V and J ends lost 6 bases and 7 bases, in that order; junction bases with no gene match: 10. The CDR3 runs to 14 residues. CDR1 and CDR2 (germline): SGHVS, FNYEAQ. CDR3: CASSRAGDENTQYF. DNA of the CDR3: TGTGCCAGCAGTCGCGCGGGGGACGAGAATACGCAGTATTTT.

This sequence joins TRBV15 and TRBJ1-2; no firm D call. The CDR3 loop spans 13 amino acids. Per germline, CDR1 LNHNV and CDR2 YYDKDF (reference sequence). Trimming took 4 bases from V and 7 from J, leaving 13 bases between them. The CDR3 protein is CATSNQEIRGYTF. CDR3 DNA sequence: TGTGCCACCAGCAATCAAGAGATTCGTGGCTACACCTTC.

The chain is built from TRBV10-3 and TRBJ2-2, with 7 bases fitting TRBD1. The CDR3 has 13 residues. Trimming removed 6 bases from V and 5 bases from J; junction bases left unmatched: 3. CDR1 is ENHRY and CDR2 is SYGVKD in the germline V gene. CDR3 nucleotide sequence: TGTGCCATCAGACAGGGGAGAACCGGGGAGCTGTTTTTT. Amino acid sequence: CAIRQGRTGELFF.

CDR3 in amino acids: CASSEVVGVGEQFF. In DNA, the CDR3 is TGTGCCAGCAGTGAAGTCGTAGGGGTAGGTGAGCAGTTCTTC. The chain recombines TRBV2 with TRBJ2-1; D may be TRBD1 (5 bases). CDR1 is SNHLY and CDR2 is FYNNEI in the germline V gene. CDR3 length: 14 amino acids. V shed 1 base and J shed 9 bases, with 13 bases lying between them.

The rearrangement joins TRBV27 to TRBJ1-5; D is ambiguous. V was pared by 5 bases and J by 7 bases, with 12 bases between. The CDR3 consists of 13 residues. Germline loops: CDR1 MNHEY, CDR2 SMNVEV (reference sequence). The CDR3 DNA follows: TGTGCCAGCAGTCTAGCCATAGAGCAGCCCCAGCATTTT. It codes for CASSLAIEQPQHF.

Worth noting for this clone: The identical CDR3 is also encoded by other nucleotide sequences in the sample. The chain combines TRBV9 with TRBJ1-3; TRBD1 matches at 7 bases. V lost 1 base, J lost 2 bases, and 0 bases stayed unmatched. CDR1 is SGDLS and CDR2 is YYNGEE in the germline V gene. The CDR3 runs to 14 residues. The CDR3 bases are TGTGCCAGCAGCGTACAGGGGGCTGGAAACACCATATATTTT. Protein sequence: CASSVQGAGNTIYF.

The chain uses TRBV19 and TRBJ1-6; 7 bases align to TRBD1. The CDR3 runs to 13 residues. J gave up 9 bases and V 10 bases, and 9 bases lay outside the gene matches. Per the germline V gene, CDR1 is LNHDA and CDR2 is SQIVND (reference sequence). CDR3 DNA: TGTGCCATCCATTGGGACAGTGGTTCACCCCTCCACTTT. Translation: CAIHWDSGSPLHF.

The chain links TRBV10-3 to TRBJ2-7; D is undetermined. Germline CDR1 and CDR2: ENHRY and SYGVKD. CDR3 length: 17 residues. V lost 7 bases and J lost 3, with 25 bases in between. CDR3 nucleotide sequence: TGTGCCATCACTCTACGGAAAGAGGAAGTTCCCGACTACGAGCAGTACGTC. It yields the protein CAITLRKEEVPDYEQYV.